This T cell receptor (beta chain) was captured by sequencing in a study of T-cell reconstitution after alpha-beta-depleted transplantation in children. Unique molecular identifiers were incorporated into the prepared TCRbeta library. In TCRdb, the PCR reads were re-called with MiXCR into one record per CDR3 protein. The sample contains about 980,000 distinct CDR3 sequences, less than 30% of which appear only once. This CDR3 contains 13 residues. V was clipped by 5 bases and J by 4 bases, with 11 bases between them. Germline CDR1 SGHTA, CDR2 FQGTGA. The chain employs TRBV7-3 and TRBJ1-1; no definite D call. This TCR came from a boy younger than two who had a stem cell transplant for SCID, so the T cells may come from the graft donor. Sequenced material: PBMCs, mostly from graft donor cells, taken 360 days after TCRalphabeta/CD19-depleted stem cell transplant. The CDR3 sequence: CASSLDTLTEAFF. CDR3 DNA: TGTGCCAGCAGCCTCGACACTCTCACTGAAGCTTTCTTT. The complete variable domain, with remaining parts taken from reference TRBV7-3 and TRBJ1-1, reads GAGVSQTPSNKVTEKGKYVELRCDPISGHTALYWYRQSLGQGPEFLIYFQGTGAADDSGLPNDRFFAVRPEGSVSTLKIQRTERGDSAVYLCASSLDTLTEAFFGQGTRLTVV.